What follows are 31 T cell receptor beta chains derived from one specimen sequenced in a study of OX40 agonist ivuxolimab in advanced cancers. Sequenced by immunoSEQ multiplex PCR; TCRdb stores in-frame clones only, minus some. The sample has 45,000 to 60,000 clones; roughly nine tenths are singletons. Specimen: CD4+ or CD8+ T cells sorted from blood, collected in a trial of the OX40 agonist ivuxolimab. Receptor source: an adult with an advanced solid tumor such as melanoma, head and neck, liver or kidney cancer.

This rearrangement joins TRBV6-5 to TRBJ2-3; 8 nucleotides match TRBD2. Germline CDR1 is MNHEY and CDR2 is SVGAGI. The CDR3 has 15 residues. Unmatched junction bases numbered 8, after V lost 7 bases and J lost 2 bases. The CDR3 loop reads CASTSGGRSTDTQYF. CDR3 bases: TGTGCCAGCACCTCCGGCGGGAGGTCCACAGATACGCAGTATTTT.

The gene calls are TRBV7-6 and TRBJ2-2, with D maybe TRBD2 (6 bases). Looked up from germline, CDR1 is SGHVS and CDR2 is FNYEAQ. Trimming took off 5 bases at V and 6 bases at J, with 19 bases between the two ends. There are 16 residues in the CDR3. CDR3: CASSQPPGVGAGELFF. The CDR3 DNA reads TGTGCCAGCAGCCAGCCCCCGGGAGTAGGGGCCGGGGAGCTGTTTTTT.

The chain is built from TRBV27 and TRBJ1-3; D gene uncertain. Germline-derived CDR1 and CDR2 are MNHEY and SMNVEV (reference sequence). Trimming removed 9 bases from V and 2 bases from J, with 14 bases in between. CDR3 length: 14 residues. The CDR3 loop is CASSEGGPGNTIYF. In DNA form, the CDR3 reads TGTGCCAGTTCCGAGGGAGGCCCTGGAAACACCATATATTTT.

The chain recombines TRBV4-3 with TRBJ2-1; TRBD2 agrees at 7 bases. V was pared by 0 bases and J by 9 bases, with 8 bases of the junction left unmatched. This CDR3 comprises 15 residues. Per the germline V gene, CDR1 is LGHNA and CDR2 is YSLEER. The CDR3 region has the DNA TGCGCCAGCAGCCAAGAGGGAGGGCCTGGTTTTGAGCAGTTCTTC. Translation: CASSQEGGPGFEQFF.

This chain connects TRBV27 to TRBJ2-1; D is unresolved. Germline V gene data show CDR1 as MNHEY and CDR2 as SMNVEV (reference sequence). The ends were cut back, 6 bases at V and 4 bases at J, with 19 bases in the middle. This CDR3 is built from 16 residues. This CDR3 is CASSTNGFPYYNEQFF. The DNA of the CDR3 is TGTGCCAGCAGCACGAACGGCTTTCCCTATTACAATGAGCAGTTCTTC.

The chain is built from TRBV7-6 and TRBJ2-5; a weak D match, TRBD1 (7 bases). This CDR3 comprises 12 residues. Germline lookup yields CDR1 SGHVS and CDR2 FNYEAQ. Trimming pared 10 bases from V and 2 bases from J, leaving 11 bases between. The CDR3 is CATRGDQETQYF. The CDR3 coding sequence is TGTGCCACCAGGGGGGATCAAGAGACCCAGTACTTC.

CDR3 nucleotides: TGCAGCGTTGAAGATAGAACAGGGAGGCCCTACGAGCAGTACTTC. It specifies CSVEDRTGRPYEQYF. The chain combines TRBV29-1 with TRBJ2-7; D could derive from TRBD1 or TRBD2 (6 bases each). This CDR3 has 15 amino acids. Trimming shortened V by 0 bases and J by 2 bases, and 14 bases separated the two germline ends. Germline CDR1 and CDR2: SQVTM and ANQGSEA.

This clone was detected once. The gene calls are TRBV28 and TRBJ1-1, with D tentatively TRBD1 (6 bases). CDR3 length: 15 residues. Trimming took 6 bases from V and 5 from J, leaving 19 bases between them. From germline, CDR1 is MDHEN and CDR2 SYDVKM. CDR3 sequence (DNA): TGTGCCAGCAGCCTGCCCCAGGGGAGTTGGACTGAAGCTTTCTTT. Protein product: CASSLPQGSWTEAFF.

The chain joins TRBV28 to TRBJ1-4; a possible D gene is TRBD1 (5 bases). The V end was cut by 2 bases, the J end by 0 bases, with 16 bases between. Germline CDR1 reads MDHEN; CDR2 reads SYDVKM. The CDR3 is 18 residues long. CDR3 DNA: TGTGCCAGCAGTTTACGCCTTACAGGCGTTGCAACTAATGAAAAACTGTTTTTT. This encodes CASSLRLTGVATNEKLFF.

The chain combines TRBV4-3 with TRBJ2-7; 11 bases align to TRBD2. Germline V lookup: CDR1 LGHNA, CDR2 YSLEER. J lost 5 bases, V lost 2 bases, and 2 bases had no gene match. The length of the CDR3 is 14 residues. The CDR3 here is CASSQILAGDEQYF. Written as DNA, the CDR3 is TGCGCCAGCAGCCAAATACTAGCGGGAGACGAGCAGTACTTC.

The chain carries TRBV7-9 and TRBJ2-5, with D perhaps TRBD2 (5 bases). Germline-derived CDR1 and CDR2 are SEHNR and FQNEAQ (reference sequence). The CDR3 is made up of 14 amino acids. Trimming left V 4 bases short and J 5 bases short, with 14 bases between. Here the CDR3 reads CASSSRAGVETQYF. Written as DNA, the CDR3 is TGTGCCAGCAGCTCCCGGGCCGGGGTTGAGACCCAGTACTTC.

This chain uses TRBV6-6 with TRBJ2-5; TRBD1 might be the D (5 bases). The CDR3 totals 15 residues. The germline V and J ends were trimmed by 0 bases and 5 bases, with 13 bases remaining between them. Looked up from germline, CDR1 is MNHNY and CDR2 is SVGAGI (reference sequence). The CDR3 coding sequence is TGTGCCAGCAGTTACTCGCGGCATTGGGGCGAGACCCAGTACTTC. Translated, it gives CASSYSRHWGETQYF.

The J gene is TRBJ2-3, the V gene TRBV7-6, with 7 positions matching TRBD2. This CDR3 has 16 amino acids. Germline V CDR1 and CDR2: SGHVS, FNYEAQ. With V trimmed by 4 bases and J by 3 bases, 10 bases remained unmatched. The CDR3 DNA reads TGTGCCAGCAGCTCCCTCCCCGGGACTATTACAGATACGCAGTATTTT. This encodes CASSSLPGTITDTQYF.

The chain links TRBV5-6 to TRBJ1-2; D gene uncertain. CDR1 and CDR2 from the germline V gene are SGHDT and YYEEEE. V lost 2 bases and J lost 2, with 13 bases in between. The CDR3 runs to 15 residues. CDR3 amino acids: CASSFVGVSNYGYTF. As DNA, the CDR3 is TGTGCCAGCAGCTTTGTCGGGGTCTCCAACTATGGCTACACCTTC.

The J gene is TRBJ2-5, the V gene TRBV4-2; D is undetermined. V shed 0 bases and J shed 2 bases, with 10 bases lying between them. The germline gives CDR1 LGHNA, CDR2 YNFKEQ. CDR3 length: 15 amino acids. CDR3 residues: CASSQDLGLQETQYF. The DNA for the CDR3 is TGTGCCAGCAGCCAAGATCTCGGGCTACAAGAGACCCAGTACTTC.

J is TRBJ2-7 and V is TRBV7-2; D is undetermined. The length of the CDR3 is 11 residues. Trimming stripped 4 bases from V and 6 bases from J, with 7 bases between. Per germline, CDR1 SGHTA and CDR2 FQGNSA. The CDR3 DNA follows: TGTGCCAGCAGCTCCCTCATCGAGCAGTACTTC. Translating it yields CASSSLIEQYF.

The count of this clone is one. The DNA for the CDR3 is TGTGCCAGCAGTACCCACTTGAACACAGATACGCAGTATTTT. Residues: CASSTHLNTDTQYF. This chain uses TRBV27 with TRBJ2-3, with no clear D. The CDR3 contains 14 residues. Trimming cost V 5 bases and J 2 bases, with 11 bases left between them. CDR1 MNHEY and CDR2 SMNVEV come from the germline V gene (reference sequence).

This clone occurred once. This chain connects TRBV6-5 to TRBJ1-1, with no clear D. CDR3 length equals 14 residues. The V end lost 5 bases, the J end lost 3 bases, and 13 bases lay between the germline ends. The germline V gene encodes CDR1 MNHEY and CDR2 SVGAGI. CDR3 protein: CASSTPGGDTEAFF. The CDR3 region has the DNA TGTGCCAGCAGTACCCCCGGAGGCGACACTGAAGCTTTCTTT.

The rearrangement uses TRBV6-5 and TRBJ2-7; 9 bases line up with TRBD1. There are 14 residues in the CDR3. Germline V gives CDR1 MNHEY, CDR2 SVGAGI. Trimming took 4 bases from V and 4 from J; bases not matched to a gene: 5. The CDR3: CASSSAGTGYEQYF. CDR3 in DNA: TGTGCCAGCAGTTCCGCCGGGACAGGGTACGAGCAGTACTTC.

This chain connects TRBV5-4 to TRBJ2-7; 11 nucleotides match TRBD2. This CDR3 comprises 15 residues. Looked up from germline, CDR1 is SGHNT and CDR2 is YYREEE (reference sequence). The junction had 2 bases not matched to a gene; V was cut back by 2 bases and J by 1 base. CDR3 coding DNA: TGTGCCAGCAGCTTACGACTAGCGGGATCCTACGAGCAGTACTTC. It encodes CASSLRLAGSYEQYF.

V gene TRBV6-5 combines with J gene TRBJ2-1; D ambiguous. CDR1 and CDR2 (germline): MNHEY, SVGAGI. The V gene lost 0 bases and the J gene lost 5 bases, with 14 bases spanning the gap. CDR3 length: 16 amino acids. This CDR3 reads CASSYSALPPNNEQFF. The CDR3 nucleotides are TGTGCCAGCAGTTACTCGGCCTTACCGCCTAACAATGAGCAGTTCTTC.

The gene calls are TRBV7-2 and TRBJ2-3; D is unclear. The CDR3 runs to 13 residues. The germline gives CDR1 SGHTA, CDR2 FQGNSA. V was clipped by 2 bases and J by 0 bases, with 3 bases between them. This CDR3 is CASSLISTDTQYF. The CDR3 coding sequence is TGTGCCAGCAGCTTAATCAGCACAGATACGCAGTATTTT.

The rearrangement links TRBV10-1 to TRBJ2-5; 15 bases align to TRBD2. Germline V gene data show CDR1 as WNHNN and CDR2 as SYGVQD (reference sequence). V shed 9 bases, J shed 0 bases, and the junction held 5 bases outside the gene matches. The CDR3 extends over 16 amino acids. The CDR3 loop is CASRTSGRDYQETQYF. CDR3 DNA sequence: TGCGCCAGTCGGACTAGCGGGAGGGATTACCAAGAGACCCAGTACTTC.

The chain joins TRBV7-6 to TRBJ1-4; no definite D call. The V gene's germline CDR1 is SGHVS and CDR2 FNYEAQ. Trimming shortened V by 6 bases and J by 7 bases, and 6 bases separated the two germline ends. The CDR3 is made up of 11 amino acids. The CDR3 is CASRNGEKLFF. DNA for the CDR3: TGTGCCAGCAGAAATGGTGAAAAACTGTTTTTT.

The chain joins TRBV7-9 to TRBJ2-1; 8 positions agree with TRBD2. Germline V gives CDR1 SEHNR, CDR2 FQNEAQ (reference sequence). The CDR3 extends over 16 amino acids. J was trimmed by 4 bases and V by 4 bases; bases with no gene match: 9. CDR3 nucleotide sequence: TGTGCCAGCAGCTCCCGGGGGCTAGCGGGTTACAATGAGCAGTTCTTC. Amino acid sequence: CASSSRGLAGYNEQFF.

This chain connects TRBV4-1 to TRBJ2-7; 7 nucleotides match TRBD2. V trimming: 0 bases; J trimming: 3 bases; junction bases outside the gene matches: 5. The germline CDR1 and CDR2 sequences are MGHRA and YSYEKL. The CDR3 covers 15 residues. The CDR3 coding sequence is TGCGCCAGCAGCCAAGATCGGGGGGTTAGCTACGAGCAGTACTTC. Translated, it gives CASSQDRGVSYEQYF.

The rearrangement joins TRBV7-9 to TRBJ2-5; 15 bases are shared with TRBD2. The CDR3 contains 16 residues. Germline CDR1 reads SEHNR; CDR2 reads FQNEAQ (reference sequence). V was pared by 0 bases and J by 11 bases, with 7 bases of the junction left unmatched. CDR3 sequence reads: CASSLAPGLAGGEQYF. In DNA, the CDR3 is TGTGCCAGCAGCTTAGCTCCGGGACTAGCGGGAGGTGAGCAGTACTTC.

This clone was counted a few times. The chain joins TRBV7-6 to TRBJ2-3, with 9 bases lining up with TRBD2. This CDR3 comprises 18 residues. The V and J ends lost 5 bases and 4 bases, in that order; junction bases with no gene match: 16. From germline, CDR1 is SGHVS and CDR2 FNYEAQ. This CDR3 reads CASSQWTGSGSRADTQYF. The CDR3 DNA reads as TGTGCCAGCAGCCAATGGACGGGTAGCGGGAGCAGGGCAGATACGCAGTATTTT. The variable domain in full, with the rest retrieved from reference TRBV7-6 and TRBJ2-3, is GAGVSQSPRYKVTKRGQDVALRCDPISGHVSLYWYRQALGQGPEFLTYFNYEAQQDKSGLPNDRFSAERPEGSISTLTIQRTEQRDSAMYRCASSQWTGSGSRADTQYFGPGTRLTVL.

This clone appeared a single time. This sequence joins TRBV12-5 and TRBJ2-5; 7 bases align to TRBD1. Looked up from germline, CDR1 is LGHNT and CDR2 is FRNRAP. J lost 2 bases, V lost 1 base, and 1 base had no gene match. The CDR3 covers 14 residues. The CDR3 DNA is TGTGCTAGTGGTTTGGGGGGACAGCAAGAGACCCAGTACTTC. This encodes CASGLGGQQETQYF.

The rearrangement links TRBV6-1 to TRBJ2-5; 8 bases align to TRBD2. The CDR3 is 16 amino acids. Germline lookup yields CDR1 MNHNS and CDR2 SASEGT. After removal of 0 bases from V and 1 base from J, the junction contained 4 bases not matched to a gene. The CDR3 DNA reads as TGTGCCAGCAGTGAAGCGGCTAGCGGGTTCCAAGAGACCCAGTACTTC. Translated: CASSEAASGFQETQYF.

V gene TRBV4-2 combines with J gene TRBJ2-1; 13 bases match TRBD2. The CDR3 is 16 amino acids. The germline V gene encodes CDR1 LGHNA and CDR2 YNFKEQ. V lost 0 bases, J lost 10 bases, and 6 bases stayed unmatched. CDR3 DNA: TGTGCCAGCAGCCAAGAAACTAGCGGGAGGGCATGGGAGCAGTTCTTC. Its protein is CASSQETSGRAWEQFF.